The source of this T cell receptor (beta chain) is a study of Ad26.COV2.S vaccination and SARS-CoV-2 variants. The protocol was immunoSEQ multiplex PCR, while the TCRdb copy is restricted to in-frame clones and leaves out a portion. This sample has roughly 380,000 clones, with around 86% found just once. The germline V gene encodes CDR1 LNHDA and CDR2 SQIVND (reference sequence). The CDR3 totals 15 residues. V dropped 7 bases and J dropped 2 bases, with 16 bases sitting between them. The treatment was: approximately 18 received Ad26.COV2.S at low or high dose, single or two shots; about 5 received placebo; per-sample allocation not given. Sampling took place 63 days after the first vaccine or placebo injection.

The J gene is TRBJ2-3, the V gene TRBV19; D possibly corresponds to TRBD1 (6 bases). The origin of this receptor is a person between 18 and 59 years old who received the Ad26.COV2.S COVID-19 vaccine or a placebo. This sample comprised peripheral blood, obtained in a trial of Ad26.COV2.S vaccine versus placebo. As DNA, the CDR3 is TGTGCCAGTACCGACCAGAGGGGGTACACAGATACGCAGTATTTT. This gives the protein CASTDQRGYTDTQYF.